This T cell receptor (beta chain) was sequenced in a study of T cell changes during pregnancy in multiple sclerosis. V shed 0 bases and J 2 bases; nucleotides not matched to a gene: 3. Germline V gene data show CDR1 as SGDLS and CDR2 as YYNGEE. CDR3 size: 15 residues. The protocol was immunoSEQ multiplex PCR, while the TCRdb copy is restricted to in-frame clones and leaves out a portion. The sample yields some 54,000 clones, roughly 93% seen once. Sequencing was performed on peripheral blood, taken after pregnancy. The chain links TRBV9 to TRBJ2-3; 7 bases align to TRBD2. This TCR was sampled from a female donor with multiple sclerosis, enrolled in a pregnancy study. The DNA for the CDR3 is TGTGCCAGCAGCGTAGGGGGGGGACCCACAGATACGCAGTATTTT. This encodes CASSVGGGPTDTQYF.